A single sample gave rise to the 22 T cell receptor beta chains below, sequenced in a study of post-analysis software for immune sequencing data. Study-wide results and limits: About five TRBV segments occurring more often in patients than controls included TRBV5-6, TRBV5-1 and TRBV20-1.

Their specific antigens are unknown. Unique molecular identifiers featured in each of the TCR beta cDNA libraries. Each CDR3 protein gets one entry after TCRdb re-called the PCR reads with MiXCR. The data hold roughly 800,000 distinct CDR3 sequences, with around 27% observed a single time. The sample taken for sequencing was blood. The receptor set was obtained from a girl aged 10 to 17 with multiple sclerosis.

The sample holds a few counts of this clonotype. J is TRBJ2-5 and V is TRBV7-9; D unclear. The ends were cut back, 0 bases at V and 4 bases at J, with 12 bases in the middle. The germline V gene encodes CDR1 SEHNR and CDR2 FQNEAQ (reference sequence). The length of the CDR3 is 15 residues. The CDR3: CASSLARLYRETQYF. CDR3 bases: TGTGCCAGCAGCTTAGCGCGGCTCTATCGAGAGACCCAGTACTTC.

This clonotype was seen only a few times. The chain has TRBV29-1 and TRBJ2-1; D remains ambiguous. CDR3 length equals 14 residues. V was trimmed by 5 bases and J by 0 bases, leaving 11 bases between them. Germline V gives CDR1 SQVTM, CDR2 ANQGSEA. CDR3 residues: CSVSRSGSYNEQFF. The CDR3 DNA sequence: TGCAGCGTTTCCAGGTCCGGCTCCTACAATGAGCAGTTCTTC.

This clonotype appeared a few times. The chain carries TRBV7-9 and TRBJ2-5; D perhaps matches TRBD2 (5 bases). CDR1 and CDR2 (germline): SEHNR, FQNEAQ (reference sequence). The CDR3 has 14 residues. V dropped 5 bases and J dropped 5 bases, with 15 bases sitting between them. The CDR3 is CASSALGAEETQYF. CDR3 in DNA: TGTGCCAGCAGCGCTTTGGGAGCAGAGGAGACCCAGTACTTC.

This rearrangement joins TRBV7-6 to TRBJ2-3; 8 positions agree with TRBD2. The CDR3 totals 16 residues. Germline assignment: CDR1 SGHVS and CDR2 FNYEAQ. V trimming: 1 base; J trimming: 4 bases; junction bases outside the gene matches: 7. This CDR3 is CASSLGTGGAPDTQYF. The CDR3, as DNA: TGTGCCAGCAGCTTAGGTACCGGGGGGGCCCCAGATACGCAGTATTTT.

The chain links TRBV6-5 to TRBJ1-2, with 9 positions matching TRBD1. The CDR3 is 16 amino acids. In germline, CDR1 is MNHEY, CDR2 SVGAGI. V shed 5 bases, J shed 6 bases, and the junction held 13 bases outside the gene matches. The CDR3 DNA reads TGTGCCAGCAGTACCCCCGTAGGGACAGGGATCCATGGCTACACCTTC. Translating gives CASSTPVGTGIHGYTF.

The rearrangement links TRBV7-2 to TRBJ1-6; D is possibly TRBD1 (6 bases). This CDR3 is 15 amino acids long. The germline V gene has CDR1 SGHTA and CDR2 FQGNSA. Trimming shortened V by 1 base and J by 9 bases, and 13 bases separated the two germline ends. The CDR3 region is CASSLVRGAGSPLHF. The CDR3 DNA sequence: TGTGCCAGCAGCTTAGTCCGGGGGGCAGGTTCACCCCTCCACTTT.

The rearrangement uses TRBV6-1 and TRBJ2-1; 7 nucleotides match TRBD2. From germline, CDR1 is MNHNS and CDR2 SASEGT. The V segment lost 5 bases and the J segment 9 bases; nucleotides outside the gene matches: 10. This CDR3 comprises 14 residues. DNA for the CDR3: TGTGCCAGCAGTATCCGGACTAGTACGGGTGAGCAGTTCTTC. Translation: CASSIRTSTGEQFF.

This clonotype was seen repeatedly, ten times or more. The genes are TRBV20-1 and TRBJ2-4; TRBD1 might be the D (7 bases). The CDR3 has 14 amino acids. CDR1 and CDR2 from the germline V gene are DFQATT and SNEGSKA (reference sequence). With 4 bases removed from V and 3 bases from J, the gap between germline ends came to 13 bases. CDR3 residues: CSAMEGASKNIQYF. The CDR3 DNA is TGCAGTGCTATGGAGGGGGCAAGCAAAAACATTCAGTACTTC.

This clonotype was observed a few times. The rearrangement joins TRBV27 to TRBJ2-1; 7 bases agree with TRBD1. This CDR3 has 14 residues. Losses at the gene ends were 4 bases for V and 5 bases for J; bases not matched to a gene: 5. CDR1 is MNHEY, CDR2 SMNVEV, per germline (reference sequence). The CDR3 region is CASSSRGTDNEQFF. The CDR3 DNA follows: TGTGCCAGCAGTTCCAGGGGGACGGACAATGAGCAGTTCTTC.

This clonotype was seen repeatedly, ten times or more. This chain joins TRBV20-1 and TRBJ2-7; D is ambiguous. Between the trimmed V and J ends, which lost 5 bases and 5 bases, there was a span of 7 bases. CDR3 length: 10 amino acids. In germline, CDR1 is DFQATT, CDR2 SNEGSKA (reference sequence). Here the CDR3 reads CSAANNEQYF. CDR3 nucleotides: TGCAGTGCTGCCAACAACGAGCAGTACTTC.

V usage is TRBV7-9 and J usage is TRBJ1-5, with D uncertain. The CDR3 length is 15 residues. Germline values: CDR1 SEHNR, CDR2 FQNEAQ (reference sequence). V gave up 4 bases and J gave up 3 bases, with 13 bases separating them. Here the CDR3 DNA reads TGTGCCAGCAGCTCCTGGACGGAACCCAATCAGCCCCAGCATTTT. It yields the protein CASSSWTEPNQPQHF.

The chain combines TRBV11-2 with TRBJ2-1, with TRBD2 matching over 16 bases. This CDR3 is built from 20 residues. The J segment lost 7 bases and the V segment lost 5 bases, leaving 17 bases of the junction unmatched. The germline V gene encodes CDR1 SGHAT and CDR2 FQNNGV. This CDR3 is CASSAKGLAGGPNPLNEQFF. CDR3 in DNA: TGTGCCAGCAGCGCGAAGGGACTAGCGGGGGGGCCCAACCCTTTGAATGAGCAGTTCTTC.

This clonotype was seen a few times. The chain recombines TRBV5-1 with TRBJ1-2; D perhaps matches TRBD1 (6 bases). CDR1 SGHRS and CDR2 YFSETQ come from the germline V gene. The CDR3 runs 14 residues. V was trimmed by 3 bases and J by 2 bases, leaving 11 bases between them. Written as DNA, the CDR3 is TGCGCCAGCAGCTACAGGGACCCCAACTATGGCTACACCTTC. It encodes CASSYRDPNYGYTF.

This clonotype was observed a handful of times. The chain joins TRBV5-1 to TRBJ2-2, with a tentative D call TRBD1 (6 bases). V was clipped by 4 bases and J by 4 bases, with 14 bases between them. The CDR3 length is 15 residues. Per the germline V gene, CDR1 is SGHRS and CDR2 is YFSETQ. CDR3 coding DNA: TGCGCCAGCAGCCCAGAAGGGGGTCGCACCGGGGAGCTGTTTTTT. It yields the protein CASSPEGGRTGELFF.

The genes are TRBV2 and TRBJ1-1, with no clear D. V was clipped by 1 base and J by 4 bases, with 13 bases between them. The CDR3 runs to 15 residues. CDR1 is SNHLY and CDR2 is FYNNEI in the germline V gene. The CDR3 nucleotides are TGTGCCAGCAGTGAAGTTTTAGGTGTGACCACTGAAGCTTTCTTT. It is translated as CASSEVLGVTTEAFF.

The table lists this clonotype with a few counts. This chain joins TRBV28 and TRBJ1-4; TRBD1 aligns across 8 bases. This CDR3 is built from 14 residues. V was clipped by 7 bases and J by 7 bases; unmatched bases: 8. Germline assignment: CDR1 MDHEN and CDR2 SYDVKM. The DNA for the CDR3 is TGTGCCAGCAACCAGGACAGGGATGGTGAAAAACTGTTTTTT. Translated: CASNQDRDGEKLFF.

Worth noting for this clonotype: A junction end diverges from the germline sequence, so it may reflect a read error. The CDR3 protein is CASRTGTDYTDTQYF. CDR3 in DNA: TGTGCCAGCAGGACCGGGACGGACTACACAGACACGCAGTATTTT. This sequence joins TRBV7-9 and TRBJ2-3, with TRBD2 as a possible D gene (6 bases). Per the germline V gene, CDR1 is SEHNR and CDR2 is FQNEAQ (reference sequence). There are 15 residues in the CDR3.

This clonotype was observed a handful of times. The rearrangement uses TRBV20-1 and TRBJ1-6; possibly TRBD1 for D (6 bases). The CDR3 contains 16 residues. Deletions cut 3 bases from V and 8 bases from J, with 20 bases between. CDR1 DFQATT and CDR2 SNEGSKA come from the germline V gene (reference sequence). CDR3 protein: CSARLTGTFLDSPLHF. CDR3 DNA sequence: TGCAGTGCTAGGCTTACAGGGACCTTCTTGGATTCACCCCTCCACTTT.

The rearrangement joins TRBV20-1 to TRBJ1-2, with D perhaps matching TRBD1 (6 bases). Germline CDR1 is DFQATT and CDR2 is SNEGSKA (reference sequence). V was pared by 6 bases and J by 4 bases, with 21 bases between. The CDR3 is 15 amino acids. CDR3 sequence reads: CSAVNMGRGIYGYTF. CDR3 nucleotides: TGCAGTGCAGTCAACATGGGAAGGGGGATCTATGGCTACACCTTC.

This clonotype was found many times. CDR3 loop: CSAPGSGTGTYEQYF. The CDR3 DNA sequence: TGCAGTGCCCCCGGATCCGGGACAGGGACCTACGAGCAGTACTTC. This chain connects TRBV20-1 to TRBJ2-7; TRBD1 aligns across 9 bases. V dropped 6 bases and J dropped 2; count of bases not matched to a gene: 11. The CDR3 runs 15 residues. Germline CDR1 and CDR2: DFQATT and SNEGSKA (reference sequence).

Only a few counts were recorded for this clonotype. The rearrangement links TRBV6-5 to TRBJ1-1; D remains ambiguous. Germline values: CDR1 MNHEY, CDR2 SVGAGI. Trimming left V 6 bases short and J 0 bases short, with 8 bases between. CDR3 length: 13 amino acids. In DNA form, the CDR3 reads TGTGCCAGCAGGGGATACGTGAACACTGAAGCTTTCTTT. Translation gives CASRGYVNTEAFF.

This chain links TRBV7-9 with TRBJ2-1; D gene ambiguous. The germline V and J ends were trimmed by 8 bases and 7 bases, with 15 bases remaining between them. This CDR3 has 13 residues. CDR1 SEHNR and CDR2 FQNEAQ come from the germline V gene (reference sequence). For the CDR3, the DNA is TGTGCCAGCGGGTTTCAGGAGATAAATGAGCAGTTCTTC. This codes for CASGFQEINEQFF. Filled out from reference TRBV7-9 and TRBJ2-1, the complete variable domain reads DTGVSQNPRHKITKRGQNVTFRCDPISEHNRLYWYRQTLGQGPEFLTYFQNEAQLEKSRLLSDRFSAERPKGSFSTLEIQRTEQGDSAMYLCASGFQEINEQFFGPGTRLTVL.